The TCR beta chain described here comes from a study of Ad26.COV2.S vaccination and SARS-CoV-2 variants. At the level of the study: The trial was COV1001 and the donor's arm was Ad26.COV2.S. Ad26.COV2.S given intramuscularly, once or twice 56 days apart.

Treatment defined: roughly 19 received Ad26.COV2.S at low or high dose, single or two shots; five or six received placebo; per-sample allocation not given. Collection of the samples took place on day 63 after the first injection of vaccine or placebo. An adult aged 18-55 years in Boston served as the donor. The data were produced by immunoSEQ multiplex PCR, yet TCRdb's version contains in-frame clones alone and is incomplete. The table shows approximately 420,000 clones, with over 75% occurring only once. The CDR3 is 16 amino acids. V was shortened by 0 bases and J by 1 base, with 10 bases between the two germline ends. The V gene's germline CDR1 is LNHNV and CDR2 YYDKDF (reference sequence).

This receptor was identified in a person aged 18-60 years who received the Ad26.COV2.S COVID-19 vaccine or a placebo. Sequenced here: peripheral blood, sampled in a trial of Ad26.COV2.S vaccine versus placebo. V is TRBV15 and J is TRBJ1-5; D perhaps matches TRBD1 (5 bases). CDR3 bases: TGTGCCACCAGCAGAGATATCGGGGACAGCAATCAGCCCCAGCATTTT. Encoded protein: CATSRDIGDSNQPQHF. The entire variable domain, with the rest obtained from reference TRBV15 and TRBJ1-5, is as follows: DAMVIQNPRYQVTQFGKPVTLSCSQTLNHNVMYWYQQKSSQAPKLLFHYYDKDFNNEADTPDNFQSRRPNTSFCFLDIRSPGLGDTAMYLCATSRDIGDSNQPQHFGDGTRLSIL.